This T cell receptor beta chain comes out of a study of blood T cell repertoires in COVID-19. The data were produced by immunoSEQ multiplex PCR, yet TCRdb's version contains in-frame clones alone and is incomplete. The sample yields about 220,000 clones, 75% to 85% seen once. Seattle's enrolled individuals joined amid active infection and were then monitored longitudinally. This clonotype was obtained from a woman aged 65 to 85 with COVID-19, enrolled during active disease. Input material: peripheral blood.

In DNA, the CDR3 is TGTGCCAGCAGCCGGGACAGGGGTTCCTACGAGCAGTACTTC. Protein sequence: CASSRDRGSYEQYF. The chain employs TRBV5-6 and TRBJ2-7; 10 bases map to TRBD1. CDR3 size: 14 residues. Per germline, CDR1 SGHDT and CDR2 YYEEEE. Trimming at V came to 4 bases and at J to 1 base, leaving 2 bases not matched to a gene.